Listed below are T cell receptor beta chains from one sample, sequenced in a study of cytomegalovirus exposure and HLA in healthy donors. Measured with immunoSEQ multiplex PCR; TCRdb has only the in-frame clones, and not every one. The table has about 84,000 clones, 63% seen once. Source material: PBMCs. All receptors derive from a woman between 40 and 50 years old in good health and CMV-seropositive. Both conserved end residues are part of each CDR3. Each record gives: clone size, D gene, V gene, J gene, CDR3 protein, CDR3 DNA. The D gene is left open where the match is weak. Clone size appears in some rows only: once, few, many, or a class for an expanded clone.

clone size: .; D gene: .; V gene: TRBV30; J gene: TRBJ2-7; CDR3 protein: CAWSIMSYEQYF; CDR3 DNA: TGTGCCTGGAGTATTATGTCCTACGAGCAGTACTTC
clone size: few; D gene: TRBD1; V gene: TRBV28; J gene: TRBJ1-2; CDR3 protein: CASMRLKGQWVGGYTF; CDR3 DNA: TGTGCCAGCATGAGGCTCAAGGGACAGTGGGTTGGTGGCTACACCTTC
clone size: .; D gene: .; V gene: TRBV7-2; J gene: TRBJ2-4; CDR3 protein: CASSLSDTVVGIQYF; CDR3 DNA: TGTGCCAGCAGCTTATCGGACACCGTTGTTGGCATTCAGTACTTC
clone size: few; D gene: TRBD1; V gene: TRBV18; J gene: TRBJ2-5; CDR3 protein: CASSRDGQGRGQETQYF; CDR3 DNA: TGTGCCAGCTCACGGGATGGACAGGGCCGGGGGCAAGAGACCCAGTACTTC
clone size: .; D gene: TRBD1; V gene: TRBV29-1; J gene: TRBJ1-2; CDR3 protein: CSVTGANYGYTF; CDR3 DNA: TGCAGCGTTACAGGGGCGAACTATGGCTACACCTTC
clone size: .; D gene: TRBD2; V gene: TRBV28; J gene: TRBJ2-5; CDR3 protein: CASNPAGRGRQETQYF; CDR3 DNA: TGTGCCAGCAACCCCGCCGGGAGGGGCCGGCAAGAGACCCAGTACTTC
clone size: few; D gene: .; V gene: TRBV6-5; J gene: TRBJ2-7; CDR3 protein: CASSSAYEQYF; CDR3 DNA: TGTGCCAGCAGTTCTGCCTACGAGCAGTACTTC
clone size: .; D gene: .; V gene: TRBV28; J gene: TRBJ2-7; CDR3 protein: CASGASYEQYF; CDR3 DNA: TGTGCCAGCGGGGCGTCTTACGAGCAGTACTTC
clone size: .; D gene: .; V gene: TRBV9; J gene: TRBJ2-1; CDR3 protein: CASSVDIRGYNEQFF; CDR3 DNA: TGTGCCAGCAGCGTAGACATTAGGGGCTACAATGAGCAGTTCTTC
clone size: .; D gene: TRBD2; V gene: TRBV19; J gene: TRBJ2-4; CDR3 protein: CASSLAGEDKNIQYF; CDR3 DNA: TGTGCCAGTAGTCTAGCGGGAGAGGACAAAAACATTCAGTACTTC
clone size: .; D gene: .; V gene: TRBV27; J gene: TRBJ1-2; CDR3 protein: CASSLKAGEGYTF; CDR3 DNA: TGTGCCAGCAGTTTAAAGGCAGGGGAGGGCTACACCTTC
clone size: .; D gene: TRBD1; V gene: TRBV7-2; J gene: TRBJ1-3; CDR3 protein: CASSSETGVGNTIYF; CDR3 DNA: TGTGCCAGCAGCTCTGAGACAGGGGTAGGAAACACCATATATTTT
clone size: few; D gene: .; V gene: TRBV4-1; J gene: TRBJ2-7; CDR3 protein: CASSQEPAAGEQYF; CDR3 DNA: TGCGCCAGCAGCCAGGAGCCGGCGGCCGGCGAGCAGTACTTC
clone size: .; D gene: .; V gene: TRBV27; J gene: TRBJ2-2; CDR3 protein: CASSTNTGELFF; CDR3 DNA: TGTGCCAGCAGCACAAACACCGGGGAGCTGTTTTTT
clone size: .; D gene: .; V gene: TRBV28; J gene: TRBJ1-5; CDR3 protein: CASSLTEGLGSINQPQHF; CDR3 DNA: TGTGCCAGCAGTCTCACGGAGGGGCTCGGGTCAATCAATCAGCCCCAGCATTTT
clone size: .; D gene: TRBD1; V gene: TRBV7-2; J gene: TRBJ2-1; CDR3 protein: CASSLNSGTGGLYEQFF; CDR3 DNA: TGTGCCAGCAGCTTAAACAGTGGGACAGGGGGCTTGTATGAGCAGTTCTTC
clone size: once; D gene: TRBD1; V gene: TRBV28; J gene: TRBJ2-1; CDR3 protein: CASSLVPGTGYNEQFF; CDR3 DNA: TGTGCCAGCAGTTTAGTGCCCGGGACAGGGTACAATGAGCAGTTCTTC
clone size: .; D gene: TRBD1; V gene: TRBV5-1; J gene: TRBJ1-1; CDR3 protein: CASSWRQGNTEAFF; CDR3 DNA: TGCGCCAGCAGCTGGCGACAGGGGAACACTGAAGCTTTCTTT
clone size: .; D gene: .; V gene: TRBV30; J gene: TRBJ2-4; CDR3 protein: CAWGTQGGRNIQYF; CDR3 DNA: TGTGCCTGGGGTACTCAGGGAGGAAGAAACATTCAGTACTTC
clone size: .; D gene: .; V gene: TRBV13; J gene: TRBJ2-3; CDR3 protein: CASSRTDTDTQYF; CDR3 DNA: TGTGCCAGCAGCCGGACAGACACAGATACGCAGTATTTT
clone size: few; D gene: TRBD1; V gene: TRBV25-1; J gene: TRBJ2-5; CDR3 protein: CASSELGQGVGETQYF; CDR3 DNA: TGTGCCAGCAGTGAGCTGGGACAGGGGGTGGGAGAGACCCAGTACTTC
clone size: .; D gene: TRBD2; V gene: TRBV5-1; J gene: TRBJ2-5; CDR3 protein: CASRPGLAGATQYF; CDR3 DNA: TGCGCCAGCAGGCCAGGACTAGCGGGAGCGACCCAGTACTTC
clone size: .; D gene: .; V gene: TRBV14; J gene: TRBJ1-4; CDR3 protein: CASSQGPFNREDVNEKLFF; CDR3 DNA: TGTGCCAGCAGCCAAGGACCCTTCAACAGGGAAGATGTTAATGAAAAACTGTTTTTT
clone size: .; D gene: TRBD1; V gene: TRBV14; J gene: TRBJ2-5; CDR3 protein: CASTLRDRAETQYF; CDR3 DNA: TGTGCCAGCACCCTCCGGGACAGGGCAGAGACCCAGTACTTC
clone size: .; D gene: TRBD1; V gene: TRBV4-1; J gene: TRBJ2-7; CDR3 protein: CASSQEQGPREQYF; CDR3 DNA: TGCGCCAGCAGCCAAGAACAGGGGCCCCGCGAGCAGTACTTC
clone size: .; D gene: .; V gene: TRBV9; J gene: TRBJ1-1; CDR3 protein: CASSVSGGATEAFF; CDR3 DNA: TGTGCCAGCAGCGTTTCCGGAGGCGCCACTGAAGCTTTCTTT
clone size: .; D gene: TRBD2; V gene: TRBV19; J gene: TRBJ2-1; CDR3 protein: CASSRKRESWHEQFF; CDR3 DNA: TGTGCCAGTAGTCGAAAGCGGGAGTCATGGCATGAGCAGTTCTTC
clone size: .; D gene: TRBD1; V gene: TRBV7-2; J gene: TRBJ2-4; CDR3 protein: CASSLGQGSNIQYF; CDR3 DNA: TGTGCCAGCAGCTTAGGACAGGGTAGCAACATTCAGTACTTC
clone size: few; D gene: .; V gene: TRBV4-3; J gene: TRBJ1-3; CDR3 protein: CASSRETDISGNTIYF; CDR3 DNA: TGCGCCAGCAGCCGGGAGACCGACATCTCTGGAAACACCATATATTTT
clone size: .; D gene: TRBD2; V gene: TRBV10-2; J gene: TRBJ2-1; CDR3 protein: CASTLAGGQNEQFF; CDR3 DNA: TGCGCCAGCACACTAGCGGGAGGGCAGAATGAGCAGTTCTTC
clone size: few; D gene: .; V gene: TRBV5-6; J gene: TRBJ2-2; CDR3 protein: CASSLFTGSGELFF; CDR3 DNA: TGTGCCAGCAGCTTGTTCACCGGGTCCGGGGAGCTGTTTTTT
clone size: .; D gene: .; V gene: TRBV15; J gene: TRBJ1-5; CDR3 protein: CATRTGGGQPQHF; CDR3 DNA: TGTGCCACCAGGACAGGCGGTGGACAGCCCCAGCATTTT
clone size: .; D gene: .; V gene: TRBV5-1; J gene: TRBJ2-5; CDR3 protein: CASSLQGRAEETQYF; CDR3 DNA: TGCGCCAGCAGCTTACAGGGACGAGCGGAAGAGACCCAGTACTTC
clone size: few; D gene: TRBD2; V gene: TRBV12-5; J gene: TRBJ2-1; CDR3 protein: CASGFALGSGSGKNEQFF; CDR3 DNA: TGTGCTAGTGGTTTTGCCCTCGGTAGCGGGAGTGGAAAAAATGAGCAGTTCTTC
clone size: few; D gene: .; V gene: TRBV10-3; J gene: TRBJ1-1; CDR3 protein: CAGGQSVSTEAFF; CDR3 DNA: TGTGCCGGGGGACAATCTGTGAGCACTGAAGCTTTCTTT
clone size: few; D gene: TRBD1; V gene: TRBV5-1; J gene: TRBJ1-4; CDR3 protein: CASSLGETGGNEKLFF; CDR3 DNA: TGCGCCAGCAGCTTGGGGGAGACAGGGGGCAATGAAAAACTGTTTTTT
clone size: once; D gene: .; V gene: TRBV29-1; J gene: TRBJ2-7; CDR3 protein: CSVFGQRYEQYF; CDR3 DNA: TGCAGCGTCTTTGGACAGCGCTACGAGCAGTACTTC
clone size: few; D gene: TRBD2; V gene: TRBV28; J gene: TRBJ2-3; CDR3 protein: CASTGLAGTDTQYF; CDR3 DNA: TGTGCCAGTACGGGACTAGCGGGAACAGATACGCAGTATTTT
clone size: .; D gene: .; V gene: TRBV7-9; J gene: TRBJ1-2; CDR3 protein: CASSLAAGPYGYTF; CDR3 DNA: TGTGCCAGCAGCTTAGCGGCAGGGCCCTATGGCTACACCTTC
clone size: few; D gene: TRBD2; V gene: TRBV4-3; J gene: TRBJ2-3; CDR3 protein: CASSQEAAGGIPSTDTQYF; CDR3 DNA: TGCGCCAGCAGCCAAGAAGCGGCGGGAGGGATACCTAGCACAGATACGCAGTATTTT
clone size: once; D gene: .; V gene: TRBV9; J gene: TRBJ2-1; CDR3 protein: CASSVVSGYNEQFF; CDR3 DNA: TGTGCCAGCAGCGTAGTTTCCGGTTACAATGAGCAGTTCTTC
clone size: .; D gene: TRBD1; V gene: TRBV28; J gene: TRBJ1-1; CDR3 protein: CASSAPGTGHTEAFF; CDR3 DNA: TGTGCCAGCAGCGCACCCGGGACAGGTCACACTGAAGCTTTCTTT
clone size: .; D gene: TRBD1; V gene: TRBV18; J gene: TRBJ2-5; CDR3 protein: CASSPTGGFDETQYF; CDR3 DNA: TGTGCCAGCTCACCGACAGGGGGTTTCGATGAGACCCAGTACTTC
clone size: .; D gene: TRBD1; V gene: TRBV2; J gene: TRBJ1-1; CDR3 protein: CASSDPPGGSGNTEAFF; CDR3 DNA: TGTGCCAGCAGTGACCCACCAGGGGGGTCGGGGAACACTGAAGCTTTCTTT
clone size: .; D gene: TRBD2; V gene: TRBV5-4; J gene: TRBJ2-1; CDR3 protein: CASSLEALAGGNNEQFF; CDR3 DNA: TGTGCCAGCAGCTTGGAGGCTCTAGCGGGAGGGAACAATGAGCAGTTCTTC
clone size: .; D gene: TRBD2; V gene: TRBV2; J gene: TRBJ2-3; CDR3 protein: CASRRLAVSTDTQYF; CDR3 DNA: TGTGCCAGCCGGAGACTAGCGGTTAGCACAGATACGCAGTATTTT
clone size: few; D gene: .; V gene: TRBV7-9; J gene: TRBJ2-3; CDR3 protein: CASSLGEDTQYF; CDR3 DNA: TGTGCCAGCAGCTTAGGAGAGGATACGCAGTATTTT
clone size: once; D gene: .; V gene: TRBV11-3; J gene: TRBJ2-3; CDR3 protein: CASSLGHWAGLSTDTQYF; CDR3 DNA: TGTGCCAGCAGCTTAGGCCATTGGGCGGGGCTCTCGACAGATACGCAGTATTTT
clone size: few; D gene: .; V gene: TRBV6-1; J gene: TRBJ1-1; CDR3 protein: CASSEGGLGLLRGEGAFF; CDR3 DNA: TGTGCCAGCAGTGAAGGTGGGTTGGGACTCCTGAGGGGCGAGGGAGCTTTCTTT
clone size: .; D gene: .; V gene: TRBV14; J gene: TRBJ2-7; CDR3 protein: CASSHWSPYEQYF; CDR3 DNA: TGTGCCAGCAGCCATTGGAGTCCCTACGAGCAGTACTTC
clone size: once; D gene: TRBD1; V gene: TRBV4-3; J gene: TRBJ1-6; CDR3 protein: CASSPGTGIDSPLHF; CDR3 DNA: TGCGCCAGCAGCCCCGGGACAGGGATCGATTCACCCCTCCACTTT
clone size: .; D gene: .; V gene: TRBV11-2; J gene: TRBJ1-1; CDR3 protein: CASSFDRGGTEAFF; CDR3 DNA: TGTGCCAGCAGTTTCGATAGGGGTGGCACTGAAGCTTTCTTT
clone size: .; D gene: TRBD1; V gene: TRBV7-8; J gene: TRBJ1-4; CDR3 protein: CASSLSLTGNSANEKLFF; CDR3 DNA: TGTGCCAGCAGCTTATCCTTGACAGGGAATAGTGCTAATGAAAAACTGTTTTTT
clone size: .; D gene: TRBD1; V gene: TRBV7-2; J gene: TRBJ2-3; CDR3 protein: CASSLGRGPGQSSTDTQYF; CDR3 DNA: TGTGCCAGCAGCTTAGGACGAGGACCGGGACAGTCTAGCACAGATACGCAGTATTTT
clone size: .; D gene: TRBD2; V gene: TRBV27; J gene: TRBJ2-5; CDR3 protein: CASSPRTSGRRETQYF; CDR3 DNA: TGTGCCAGCAGTCCACGGACTAGCGGGAGACGTGAGACCCAGTACTTC
clone size: few; D gene: .; V gene: TRBV7-9; J gene: TRBJ1-2; CDR3 protein: CASSLGTGHYGYTF; CDR3 DNA: TGTGCCAGCAGCTTGGGTACAGGGCACTATGGCTACACCTTC
clone size: .; D gene: .; V gene: TRBV5-6; J gene: TRBJ1-2; CDR3 protein: CASSQEAGPLIF; CDR3 DNA: TGTGCCAGCAGTCAGGAGGCGGGTCCTTTAATCTTC
clone size: once; D gene: .; V gene: TRBV9; J gene: TRBJ2-3; CDR3 protein: CASSVALVRTDTQYF; CDR3 DNA: TGTGCCAGCAGCGTAGCTTTAGTGCGCACAGATACGCAGTATTTT
clone size: .; D gene: TRBD1; V gene: TRBV2; J gene: TRBJ2-5; CDR3 protein: CASGGQTETQYF; CDR3 DNA: TGTGCCAGCGGGGGACAGACAGAGACCCAGTACTTC